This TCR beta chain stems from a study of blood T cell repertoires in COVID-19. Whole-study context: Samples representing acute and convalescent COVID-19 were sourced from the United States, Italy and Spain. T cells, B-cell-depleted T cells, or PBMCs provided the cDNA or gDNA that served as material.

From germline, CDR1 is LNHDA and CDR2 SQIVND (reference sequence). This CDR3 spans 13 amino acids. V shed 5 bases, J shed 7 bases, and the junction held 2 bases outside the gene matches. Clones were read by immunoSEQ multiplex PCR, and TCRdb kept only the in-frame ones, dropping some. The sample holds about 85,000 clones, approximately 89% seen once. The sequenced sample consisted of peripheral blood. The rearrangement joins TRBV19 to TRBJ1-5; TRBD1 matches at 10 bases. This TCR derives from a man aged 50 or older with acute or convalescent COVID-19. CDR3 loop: CASSDRGHQPQHF. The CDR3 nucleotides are TGTGCCAGTAGTGACAGGGGGCACCAGCCCCAGCATTTT.